The 14 T cell receptor beta chains listed next were all sequenced from one sample in a study of blood T cell repertoires in COVID-19. Profiling relied on immunoSEQ multiplex PCR, and the TCRdb table lists in-frame clones only, not all of them. This table holds 220,000 or so clones, approximately 90% found once. Material for sequencing was peripheral blood. The receptor set was obtained from a man in his 60s with COVID-19, enrolled during active disease.

The chain is built from TRBV27 and TRBJ2-3, with 9 nucleotides matching TRBD1. Trimming removed 7 bases from V and 1 base from J; junction bases left unmatched: 3. The germline CDR1 and CDR2 sequences are MNHEY and SMNVEV (reference sequence). The CDR3 loop spans 14 amino acids. The CDR3: CASKYRGRTDTQYF. CDR3 sequence (DNA): TGTGCCAGCAAATACAGGGGGCGCACAGATACGCAGTATTTT.

The chain carries TRBV20-1 and TRBJ1-1, with TRBD1 identical over 8 bases. J lost 7 bases, V lost 3 bases, and 7 bases had no gene match. This CDR3 region has 13 residues. In germline, CDR1 is DFQATT, CDR2 SNEGSKA (reference sequence). CDR3 residues: CSASDGQGIEAFF. Here the CDR3 DNA reads TGCAGTGCTAGTGATGGACAGGGAATTGAAGCTTTCTTT.

The chain has TRBV29-1 and TRBJ1-2, with 7 nucleotides matching TRBD1. The germline V gene has CDR1 SQVTM and CDR2 ANQGSEA. Trimming took 6 bases from V and 7 from J; bases not matched to a gene: 11. CDR3 length equals 13 residues. CDR3 DNA sequence: TGCAGCGTAGAACCGACAGGGCAGGGTGGCTACACCTTC. This translates into CSVEPTGQGGYTF.

This clone has more than one count but fewer than ten. The rearrangement uses TRBV5-4 and TRBJ2-1; 13 nucleotides align to TRBD2. With 3 bases clipped from V and 6 bases from J, the junction kept 9 bases outside the gene matches. The CDR3 sequence is 17 residues long. Germline V gives CDR1 SGHNT, CDR2 YYREEE (reference sequence). The CDR3 loop reads CASSSGGGTSGINEQFF. The DNA of the CDR3 is TGTGCCAGCAGCTCCGGGGGGGGGACTAGCGGGATCAATGAGCAGTTCTTC.

The chain joins TRBV19 to TRBJ1-2; D may be TRBD1 (5 bases). The CDR3 loop spans 14 amino acids. Trimming removed 2 bases at V and 3 bases at J, with 10 bases between. In germline, CDR1 is LNHDA, CDR2 SQIVND (reference sequence). This chain's CDR3 is CASSINQGYYGYTF. The CDR3 DNA reads as TGTGCCAGTAGTATAAACCAGGGATACTATGGCTACACCTTC.

This chain uses TRBV2 with TRBJ1-1; D remains unclear. V was clipped by 6 bases and J by 3 bases, with 14 bases between them. This CDR3 region has 14 residues. Germline V gives CDR1 SNHLY, CDR2 FYNNEI. CDR3 loop: CASRKSNGDTEAFF. CDR3 DNA sequence: TGTGCCAGCAGGAAATCGAACGGGGACACTGAAGCTTTCTTT.

Regarding this clone: At one end, the junction sequence differs from germline, possibly due to a read error. J is TRBJ2-7 and V is TRBV5-6, with 9 bases matching TRBD1. Germline CDR1 and CDR2: SGHDT and YYEEEE. CDR3 length: 15 residues. The CDR3 loop is CASSLSPGQGSDAPF. The DNA for the CDR3 is TGTGCCAGCAGCTTGAGTCCGGGACAGGGCTCGGACGCACCCTTC. Combining the CDR3 with reference TRBV5-6 and TRBJ2-7 gives the whole variable domain DAGVTQSPTHLIKTRGQQVTLRCSPKSGHDTVSWYQQALGQGPQFIFQYYEEEERQRGNFPDRFSGHQFPNYSSELNVNALLLGDSALYLCASSLSPGQGSDAPFGPGTRLTVT.

The chain combines TRBV10-3 with TRBJ2-1; 9 bases are a match to TRBD2. The CDR3 runs 17 residues. V was clipped by 3 bases and J by 6 bases; unmatched bases: 12. CDR1 ENHRY and CDR2 SYGVKD come from the germline V gene. CDR3 region: CAISERISGRGGNEQFF. The CDR3 DNA reads TGTGCCATCAGTGAAAGAATTAGCGGGAGAGGGGGCAATGAGCAGTTCTTC.

The chain has TRBV7-9 and TRBJ1-5; D gene uncertain. Germline values: CDR1 SEHNR, CDR2 FQNEAQ (reference sequence). V lost 0 bases to trimming and J lost 3 bases, with 6 bases between them. The CDR3 runs 14 residues. Here the CDR3 reads CASSLAPVNQPQHF. CDR3 in DNA: TGTGCCAGCAGCTTAGCTCCCGTCAATCAGCCCCAGCATTTT. The whole variable domain, remainder taken from reference TRBV7-9 and TRBJ1-5, is DTGVSQNPRHKITKRGQNVTFRCDPISEHNRLYWYRQTLGQGPEFLTYFQNEAQLEKSRLLSDRFSAERPKGSFSTLEIQRTEQGDSAMYLCASSLAPVNQPQHFGDGTRLSIL.

The J gene is TRBJ2-3, the V gene TRBV28, with a tentative D call TRBD2 (5 bases). Germline lookup yields CDR1 MDHEN and CDR2 SYDVKM. Trimming stripped 6 bases from V and 1 base from J, with 14 bases between. The CDR3 extends over 15 amino acids. The CDR3 sequence is CASRPRGLGTDTQYF. CDR3 in DNA: TGTGCCAGCAGACCACGGGGTCTGGGCACAGATACGCAGTATTTT.

The chain links TRBV6-5 to TRBJ2-1, with 11 positions matching TRBD2. The CDR3 contains 14 residues. Germline assignment: CDR1 MNHEY and CDR2 SVGAGI. V trimming: 6 bases; J trimming: 4 bases; junction bases outside the gene matches: 2. The CDR3 here is CASSGTSGYNEQFF. The CDR3 nucleotides read TGTGCCAGCAGCGGGACTAGCGGATACAATGAGCAGTTCTTC.

This clone was detected once. This chain joins TRBV29-1 and TRBJ2-1; D perhaps matches TRBD1 (6 bases). Germline CDR1 reads SQVTM; CDR2 reads ANQGSEA. The CDR3 loop spans 11 amino acids. The CDR3 sequence is CRGARYNEQFF. The CDR3 coding sequence is TGCAGGGGGGCTCGGTACAATGAGCAGTTCTTC.

The chain links TRBV28 to TRBJ1-5; TRBD1 matches at 10 bases. The V gene's germline CDR1 is MDHEN and CDR2 SYDVKM. Trimming at V came to 6 bases and at J to 5 bases, leaving 4 bases not matched to a gene. This CDR3 spans 14 amino acids. DNA for the CDR3: TGTGCCAGCAGGCGGGACAGGGGTCATCAGCCCCAGCATTTT. Translation: CASRRDRGHQPQHF.

The chain is built from TRBV5-1 and TRBJ1-1; 8 bases fit TRBD1. The CDR3 runs 13 residues. Losses at the gene ends were 6 bases for V and 4 bases for J; bases not matched to a gene: 5. Germline values: CDR1 SGHRS, CDR2 YFSETQ. CDR3 sequence (DNA): TGCGCCAGCAACAGAGACAGGGGCACTGAAGCTTTCTTT. Protein: CASNRDRGTEAFF. Looking up the rest from reference TRBV5-1 and TRBJ1-1 gives the full variable domain: KAGVTQTPRYLIKTRGQQVTLSCSPISGHRSVSWYQQTPGQGLQFLFEYFSETQRNKGNFPGRFSGRQFSNSRSEMNVSTLELGDSALYLCASNRDRGTEAFFGQGTRLTVV.